The rows below give T cell receptor beta chains drawn from one sample of a study of OX40 agonist ivuxolimab in advanced cancers. Profiling relied on immunoSEQ multiplex PCR, and the TCRdb table lists in-frame clones only, not all of them. The data hold around 62,000 clones, with about nine tenths observed a single time. Here the sequenced sample was CD4+ or CD8+ T cells sorted from blood, taken in a trial of the OX40 agonist ivuxolimab. These receptors were taken from an adult with an advanced solid tumor such as melanoma, head and neck, liver or kidney cancer. CDR3s include the opening cysteine and the closing phenylalanine or tryptophan. The D gene is left open where the match is weak. A row's size may be missing; if present it is once, few, many or a size class.

D gene,J gene,CDR3 length,clone size,V gene,CDR3 DNA,CDR3 protein
-,TRBJ1-1,15,-,TRBV5-1,TGCGCCAGCAGCTTGTTAGGACGGACGAACACTGAAGCTTTCTTT,CASSLLGRTNTEAFF
-,TRBJ1-1,15,-,TRBV6-5,TGTGCCAGCAGTTACTCAGAGGCGCCGAACACTGAAGCTTTCTTT,CASSYSEAPNTEAFF
TRBD2,TRBJ2-1,14,-,TRBV5-1,TGCGCCAGCAGCTTGCGAAGCGGGAACAATGAGCAGTTCTTC,CASSLRSGNNEQFF
TRBD1,TRBJ1-5,17,-,TRBV5-1,TGCGCCAGCAGCCCTGGACAGGGGGGCTCTTTCGGTCAGCCCCAGCATTTT,CASSPGQGGSFGQPQHF
TRBD1,TRBJ1-5,20,-,TRBV7-8,TGTGCCAGCAGCACAAGACTCCTGCGGGGGACAGGGGGGTTGGGTCAGCCCCAGCATTTT,CASSTRLLRGTGGLGQPQHF
TRBD1,TRBJ1-5,14,-,TRBV29-1,TGCAGCGCGAAACAGGGGACGGGTAATCAGCCCCAGCATTTT,CSAKQGTGNQPQHF
TRBD1,TRBJ1-1,19,-,TRBV6-4,TGTGCCAGCAGTGACTCAAAGGCGGACAGGAGGTCCCCTTCTCACCAAGCTTTCTTT,CASSDSKADRRSPSHQAFF
-,TRBJ1-4,14,-,TRBV28,TGTGCCAGCAGCCCAGGGGATCGAGGTGAAAAACTGTTTTTT,CASSPGDRGEKLFF
-,TRBJ1-3,17,-,TRBV4-1,TGCGCCAGCAGCCCTGGCCTGGGCGGCAGGCGTGGAAACACCATATATTTT,CASSPGLGGRRGNTIYF
TRBD1,TRBJ1-2,17,-,TRBV23-1,TGCGCCAGCAGTCACCAGGGAGGGGGCACCGCAGATCATGGCTACACCTTC,CASSHQGGGTADHGYTF
-,TRBJ1-1,13,once,TRBV18,TGTGCCAGCTCACCAGACCGGACGACTGAAGCTTTCTTT,CASSPDRTTEAFF
-,TRBJ1-2,14,-,TRBV6-1,TGTGCCAGCAGGGGGACGGGTTTGGGCTATGGCTACACCTTC,CASRGTGLGYGYTF
-,TRBJ2-1,15,-,TRBV6-5,TGTGCCAGCAGGCAACTAGGGTCTGGTTTGAATGAGCAGTTCTTC,CASRQLGSGLNEQFF
-,TRBJ1-4,16,few,TRBV10-2,TGCGCCAGCAGTACGCTCAGGACGGGGGCTAATGAAAAACTGTTTTTT,CASSTLRTGANEKLFF
-,TRBJ2-4,15,-,TRBV4-2,TGTGCCAGCAGCCAAGATGTTAACCGCCAAAACATTCAGTACTTC,CASSQDVNRQNIQYF
-,TRBJ2-2,14,-,TRBV12-5,TGTGCTAGTGGTTTGGTAATCGGGGGCGGGGAGCTGTTTTTT,CASGLVIGGGELFF
TRBD1,TRBJ1-1,14,-,TRBV27,TGTGCCACCGGTCGGGGGACAGCAGCCGCTGAAGCTTTCTTT,CATGRGTAAAEAFF
-,TRBJ1-3,15,-,TRBV6-6,TGTGCCAGCAGTTACTCGATAGGTAACGGAAACACCATATATTTT,CASSYSIGNGNTIYF
TRBD1,TRBJ2-1,17,-,TRBV18,TGTGCCAGCTCACCACGACAGGGGACAAACCCCTACAATGAGCAGTTCTTC,CASSPRQGTNPYNEQFF
-,TRBJ1-1,14,-,TRBV6-5,TGTGCCAGCAGTTACAGGGTTGGGGACACTGAAGCTTTCTTT,CASSYRVGDTEAFF
-,TRBJ2-7,15,-,TRBV11-2,TGTGCCAGCAGCTATACAGGGATCAACTCCTACGAGCAGTACTTC,CASSYTGINSYEQYF
-,TRBJ1-6,17,-,TRBV27,TGTGCCAGCAGTTTATCCGTGGCAATTGTGGCTAATTCACCCCTCCACTTT,CASSLSVAIVANSPLHF
TRBD1,TRBJ1-1,17,-,TRBV19,TGTGCCAGTAGCTCCAACAGGGGGTCTGGTCGGGTCACTGAAGCTTTCTTT,CASSSNRGSGRVTEAFF
-,TRBJ1-1,14,-,TRBV6-5,TGTGCCAGCAGATCGACGGGTTTTAACACTGAAGCTTTCTTT,CASRSTGFNTEAFF
-,TRBJ2-5,16,-,TRBV19,TGTGCCAGTAGTAACCCGGGGGCCGTTACAAAAGAGACCCAGTACTTC,CASSNPGAVTKETQYF
-,TRBJ2-7,12,once,TRBV11-2,TGTGCCAGCTCCTTAATCCCCTACGAGCAGTACTTC,CASSLIPYEQYF